This entry is about one T cell receptor beta chain. Its antigen is unidentified. This record comes from a study of response to subunit inactivated influenza vaccine. General study findings and limits: The authors offered the suggestion that each seasonal influenza vaccination recruits few new T cells.

The V end was cut by 0 bases, the J end by 4 bases, with 12 bases between. Germline V gives CDR1 MNHEY, CDR2 SMNVEV (reference sequence). The CDR3 loop spans 15 amino acids. A single record per CDR3 protein comes from TCRdb applying MiXCR to the RT-PCR reads. Of 200,000 to 250,000 distinct CDR3 sequences in the sample, 9.5% to 15% are singletons; the top ten hold 7.8%. This rearrangement joins TRBV27 to TRBJ1-2, with a weak D call TRBD1 (5 bases). The starting material was non-naive T cells sorted from PBMCs, obtained 14 days before vaccination. This TCR came from a man aged 50-60 years who received an inactivated influenza vaccine. The CDR3 coding sequence is TGTGCCAGCAGTTTATCGTACGGGGGGGGCTATGGCTACACCTTC. It yields the protein CASSLSYGGGYGYTF.